The T cell receptor beta chain described here comes from a study of identical twins. All donors were healthy Caucasians. This clonotype was counted between two and nine times. TCRdb used MiXCR to reprocess the 5' RACE reads, holding one entry per CDR3 protein. The sample holds 150,000 or so distinct CDR3 sequences, around 3.5% seen once. Germline V gives CDR1 LGHNA, CDR2 YSLEER. The length of the CDR3 is 15 residues. Losses at the gene ends were 3 bases for V and 0 bases for J; bases not matched to a gene: 2. The sample was memory T cells sorted from blood. The rearrangement links TRBV4-3 to TRBJ2-3, with 8 bases fitting TRBD2. The source of this sequence is a man younger than 35 in good health. CDR3 in amino acids: CASSHGLASTDTQYF. The CDR3 DNA reads as TGCGCCAGCAGCCATGGACTAGCAAGCACAGATACGCAGTATTTT.